This is a list of T cell receptor beta chains from one sample in a study of blood T cell repertoires in COVID-19. Profiled with immunoSEQ multiplex PCR; TCRdb holds only in-frame clones, not every one. The sample records over 150,000 clones, under 85% being singletons. The source material was peripheral blood. Source of these receptors: a man aged 55-75 years with COVID-19, enrolled during active disease. Each CDR3 is given with its conserved first and last residue. The order of the fields is J gene, clone size, V gene, D gene, CDR3 protein, CDR3 DNA. The D gene is left open where the match is weak. Not all rows give a size; the values are once, few, many and, for expanded clones, a class.

TRBJ1-1,-,TRBV7-9,-,CASSLQGGNTEAFF,TGTGCCAGCAGCTTACAGGGTGGGAACACTGAAGCTTTCTTT
TRBJ1-5,-,TRBV28,TRBD1,CASNQGTGHQPQHF,TGTGCCAGCAATCAGGGGACAGGGCATCAGCCCCAGCATTTT
TRBJ2-1,-,TRBV19,TRBD2,CASSLFVGGTSGRADEQFF,TGTGCCAGTAGTTTATTCGTGGGGGGGACTAGCGGGAGGGCCGACGAGCAGTTCTTC
TRBJ1-1,-,TRBV7-8,-,CASSLGAGLTEAFF,TGTGCCAGCAGCTTAGGGGCAGGGCTAACTGAAGCTTTCTTT
TRBJ1-6,-,TRBV9,TRBD1,CASSAGQGGNSPLHF,TGTGCCAGCAGCGCGGGACAGGGGGGGAATTCACCCCTCCACTTT
TRBJ1-1,-,TRBV3-1/TRBV3-2,TRBD1,CASSPIRTGQTTEAFF,TGTGCCAGCAGCCCTATAAGGACAGGACAAACCACTGAAGCTTTCTTT
TRBJ2-7,-,TRBV11-2,TRBD2,CASRKTSGGSYEQYF,TGTGCCAGCAGAAAGACTAGCGGGGGGAGCTACGAGCAGTACTTC
TRBJ2-5,-,TRBV25-1,-,CASARSGQETQYF,TGTGCCAGCGCAAGGAGCGGTCAAGAGACCCAGTACTTC
TRBJ1-4,once,TRBV18,-,CASSQGSREKLFF,TGTGCCAGCTCACAGGGGTCCAGGGAAAAACTGTTTTTT
TRBJ1-1,-,TRBV11-2,TRBD1,CASRLRDRGKDTEAFF,TGTGCCAGCAGACTCCGGGACAGGGGGAAGGACACTGAAGCTTTCTTT
TRBJ2-1,-,TRBV11-3,TRBD2,CASRGEYEQFF,TGTGCCAGCCGGGGGGAGTATGAGCAGTTCTTC
TRBJ1-2,-,TRBV28,TRBD1,CASSLTIGQDYGYTF,TGTGCCAGCAGTCTAACCATTGGACAGGACTATGGCTACACCTTC
TRBJ2-6,-,TRBV7-2,TRBD2,CASSAGGSGANVLTF,TGTGCCAGCAGTGCGGGGGGCTCTGGGGCCAACGTCCTGACTTTC
TRBJ1-2,-,TRBV2,-,CASKTGYYGYTF,TGTGCCAGCAAGACAGGATACTATGGCTACACCTTC
TRBJ1-6,-,TRBV16,-,CASSQWAGTNSPLHF,TGTGCCAGCAGCCAATGGGCAGGAACGAATTCACCCCTCCACTTT
TRBJ1-5,-,TRBV19,-,CASSIPAGANNQPQHF,TGTGCCAGTAGTATACCGGCGGGGGCAAACAATCAGCCCCAGCATTTT
TRBJ1-5,once,TRBV14,-,CASSQDFSQPQHF,TGTGCCAGCAGCCAAGATTTCAGTCAGCCCCAGCATTTT
TRBJ1-2,-,TRBV9,-,CASSPIGGPNYGYTF,TGTGCCAGCAGCCCCATCGGGGGTCCTAACTATGGCTACACCTTC
TRBJ2-1,-,TRBV11-3,TRBD2,CASGLAGGFNEQFF,TGTGCCAGCGGTCTAGCGGGAGGGTTCAATGAGCAGTTCTTC
TRBJ1-2,-,TRBV9,TRBD1,CASSPRDRAQANYGYTF,TGTGCCAGCAGCCCGAGGGACAGGGCGCAAGCTAACTATGGCTACACCTTC
TRBJ1-2,-,TRBV10-3,-,CAMGRAGDNYGYTF,TGTGCCATGGGTCGGGCAGGGGATAACTATGGCTACACCTTC
TRBJ1-1,few,TRBV28,-,CASSLIRFRAGGNTEAFF,TGTGCCAGCAGTTTAATACGGTTTAGGGCCGGGGGGAACACTGAAGCTTTCTTT
TRBJ1-6,-,TRBV9,-,CASSDDSHSSYNSPLHF,TGTGCCAGCAGCGACGACAGCCATAGCTCCTATAATTCACCCCTCCACTTT
TRBJ2-1,-,TRBV12-3/TRBV12-4,-,CASTARRYNEQFF,TGTGCCAGCACGGCGAGGAGATACAATGAGCAGTTCTTC
TRBJ2-5,-,TRBV7-2,TRBD1,CASSLGTGKKTQYF,TGTGCCAGCAGCCTTGGGACAGGGAAAAAGACCCAGTACTTC
TRBJ2-3,-,TRBV19,-,CASSIARGNTQYF,TGTGCCAGTAGTATTGCCAGGGGAAATACGCAGTATTTT
TRBJ2-1,-,TRBV3-1/TRBV3-2,TRBD1,CASSHPSGTGIDNEQFF,TGTGCCAGCAGCCACCCCTCCGGGACAGGGATTGACAATGAGCAGTTCTTC
TRBJ1-2,-,TRBV24-1,TRBD1,CATHSGTGSHTF,TGTGCCACTCACTCAGGGACAGGGAGCCACACCTTC
TRBJ1-2,-,TRBV7-3,-,CASSYSPDSPYGYTF,TGTGCCAGCAGTTACTCCCCCGACAGCCCGTATGGCTACACCTTC
TRBJ2-7,many,TRBV15,TRBD2,CATSTRLAGLSYEQYF,TGTGCCACCAGCACCCGACTAGCGGGGCTCTCCTACGAGCAGTACTTC
TRBJ1-1,-,TRBV6-1,-,CASSEHLGQGMDTEAFF,TGTGCCAGCAGTGAACATTTGGGGCAGGGAATGGACACTGAAGCTTTCTTT
TRBJ1-5,once,TRBV6-5,-,CASSIQGGQPQHF,TGTGCCAGCAGTATACAGGGAGGGCAGCCCCAGCATTTT
TRBJ1-1,-,TRBV18,TRBD1,CASSPIPTGSSTEAFF,TGTGCCAGCTCACCTATCCCGACAGGGTCAAGCACTGAAGCTTTCTTT
TRBJ1-5,-,TRBV3-1/TRBV3-2,TRBD1,CASSEGGGQPQHF,TGTGCCAGCAGTGAAGGGGGCGGTCAGCCCCAGCATTTT
TRBJ1-6,-,TRBV9,-,CASSAGLGLTNSPLHF,TGTGCCAGCAGCGCCGGATTGGGACTGACAAATTCACCCCTCCACTTT
TRBJ1-4,-,TRBV6-5,-,CASTVQTQPNEKLFF,TGTGCCAGCACTGTCCAGACACAACCAAATGAAAAACTGTTTTTT
TRBJ1-1,-,TRBV18,-,CASSPGESMNTEAFF,TGTGCCAGCTCACCAGGTGAGAGTATGAACACTGAAGCTTTCTTT
TRBJ1-4,-,TRBV14,TRBD1,CASSQDKIAGQVNEKLFF,TGTGCCAGCAGCCAAGATAAAATTGCCGGACAGGTTAATGAAAAACTGTTTTTT
TRBJ2-2,-,TRBV4-3,TRBD2,CASSPGASGYTGELFF,TGCGCCAGCAGCCCTGGGGCTAGCGGATACACCGGGGAGCTGTTTTTT
TRBJ1-1,-,TRBV28,-,CASSLLRVGTEAFF,TGTGCCAGCAGTTTACTCAGGGTAGGAACTGAAGCTTTCTTT
TRBJ2-3,once,TRBV7-2,TRBD1,CASSLGDRGSDTQYF,TGTGCCAGCAGCTTAGGGGACAGGGGTTCGGATACGCAGTATTTT
TRBJ1-2,-,TRBV6-5,TRBD1,CATNRDRALIGGYTF,TGTGCCACCAATAGGGACAGGGCTTTAATCGGTGGCTACACCTTC
TRBJ1-2,-,TRBV11-2,-,CASSLRIVGEGYTF,TGTGCCAGCAGCTTACGGATCGTCGGGGAGGGCTACACCTTC
TRBJ1-5,-,TRBV14,-,CASSQGLNQPQHF,TGTGCCAGCAGCCAGGGCCTCAATCAGCCCCAGCATTTT
TRBJ1-1,-,TRBV3-1/TRBV3-2,TRBD1,CASSQGQVNTEAFF,TGTGCCAGCAGCCAGGGACAGGTGAACACTGAAGCTTTCTTT
TRBJ2-1,-,TRBV6-6,TRBD2,CASSYSPGTSNEQFF,TGTGCCAGCAGCTACTCCCCCGGGACTAGTAATGAGCAGTTCTTC
TRBJ2-5,-,TRBV6-6,TRBD1,CASRRQGNQETQYF,TGTGCCAGCAGAAGACAGGGGAACCAAGAGACCCAGTACTTC
TRBJ2-5,-,TRBV9,-,CASSVVGGGLAGETQYF,TGTGCCAGCAGCGTAGTTGGGGGCGGGCTAGCAGGGGAGACCCAGTACTTC
TRBJ1-2,-,TRBV28,-,CASSLQALTHGYTF,TGTGCCAGCAGTTTACAGGCACTTACCCATGGCTACACCTTC